Below are 8 T cell receptor beta chains sequenced from a single sample in a study of follicular helper T cells after annual influenza vaccination. The time point denotes: 2014-2015 season, 7 days after vaccination. Generated by immunoSEQ multiplex PCR, the TCRdb table keeps only in-frame clones and is missing some. The data hold roughly 7,700 clones, with around four fifths observed a single time. The source was CXCR5+ CD38- circulating T follicular helper cells from blood, collected 7 days after influenza vaccination. The subset: circulating Tfh, non-naive CD4+CXCR5+PD-1+ (ICOS+CD38+ or ICOS-CD38-). These TCRs come from an adult who received the influenza vaccine.

This clone occurred a few times. The chain has TRBV5-4 and TRBJ1-1; D unclear. Trimming removed 6 bases at V and 0 bases at J, with 15 bases between. CDR1 and CDR2 from the germline V gene are SGHNT and YYREEE (reference sequence). The CDR3 spans 15 residues. The CDR3 here is CASNLPGSMNTEAFF. CDR3 nucleotides: TGTGCCAGCAACCTCCCGGGTAGCATGAACACTGAAGCTTTCTTT.

This chain uses TRBV28 with TRBJ2-3; 7 positions agree with TRBD2. CDR3 length equals 14 residues. Germline V CDR1 and CDR2: MDHEN, SYDVKM. V was clipped by 6 bases and J by 2 bases; unmatched bases: 5. CDR3 loop: CASRRGTNTDTQYF. CDR3 in DNA: TGTGCCAGCAGGCGGGGGACCAACACAGATACGCAGTATTTT.

The chain has TRBV11-3 and TRBJ2-7; D is tentatively TRBD1 or TRBD2 (6 bases each). V was clipped by 3 bases and J by 4 bases, with 13 bases between them. The CDR3 is 14 amino acids. Germline values: CDR1 SGHNT, CDR2 YENEEA. CDR3 residues: CASSFLGGRYEQYF. CDR3 nucleotides: TGTGCCAGCAGCTTTCTAGGGGGGCGTTACGAGCAGTACTTC. The full variable domain, in which reference TRBV11-3 and TRBJ2-7 provide the parts outside the CDR3, is EAGVVQSPRYKIIEKKQPVAFWCNPISGHNTLYWYLQNLGQGPELLIRYENEEAVDDSQLPKDRFSAERLKGVDSTLKIQPAELGDSAVYLCASSFLGGRYEQYFGPGTRLTVT.

This clone appeared once. The chain joins TRBV28 to TRBJ2-5, with 7 nucleotides matching TRBD1. The CDR3 loop spans 14 amino acids. The V and J ends lost 5 bases and 5 bases, in that order; junction bases with no gene match: 8. The germline CDR1 and CDR2 sequences are MDHEN and SYDVKM. Written as DNA, the CDR3 is TGTGCCAGCAGTCAAACAGGGGTCGAGGAGACCCAGTACTTC. Translation: CASSQTGVEETQYF. Full variable domain (rest looked up from reference TRBV28 and TRBJ2-5): DVKVTQSSRYLVKRTGEKVFLECVQDMDHENMFWYRQDPGLGLRLIYFSYDVKMKEKGDIPEGYSVSREKKERFSLILESASTNQTSMYLCASSQTGVEETQYFGPGTRLLVL.

This clone came up once. This chain uses TRBV18 with TRBJ2-6; no reliable D call. V was trimmed by 9 bases and J by 0 bases, leaving 12 bases between them. Germline V lookup: CDR1 KGHSH, CDR2 LQKENI. The length of the CDR3 is 15 residues. CDR3 coding DNA: TGTGCCAGTTCATCTCAAGTCTCTGGGGCCAACGTCCTGACTTTC. The encoded protein is CASSSQVSGANVLTF.

This clone has just one count. The chain combines TRBV6-5 with TRBJ1-1; D perhaps matches TRBD1 (6 bases). Germline V lookup: CDR1 MNHEY, CDR2 SVGAGI. V lost 6 bases to trimming and J lost 1 base, with 9 bases between them. This CDR3 has 13 residues. The CDR3 DNA reads as TGTGCCAGCAGAAAGGGGGGGAACACTGAAGCTTTCTTT. As protein: CASRKGGNTEAFF.

The chain couples TRBV28 to TRBJ1-3; 7 bases are shared with TRBD1. V lost 5 bases to trimming and J lost 2 bases; unmatched junction nucleotides: 6. This CDR3 has 15 residues. The germline gives CDR1 MDHEN, CDR2 SYDVKM. The CDR3 sequence: CASSPDRVAGNTIYF. In DNA, the CDR3 is TGTGCCAGCAGTCCAGACAGGGTGGCTGGAAACACCATATATTTT.

The gene calls are TRBV4-2 and TRBJ1-3, with D possibly matching TRBD1 (6 bases). The V end lost 1 base, the J end lost 4 bases, and 8 bases lay between the germline ends. Germline CDR1 reads LGHNA; CDR2 reads YNFKEQ. The CDR3 is 14 amino acids. The CDR3 loop is CASSQVGAGNTIYF. Here the CDR3 DNA reads TGTGCCAGCAGCCAAGTGGGGGCCGGAAACACCATATATTTT.